The T cell receptor beta chain described here comes from a study of cytomegalovirus exposure and HLA in healthy donors. General study results and limits: Upon later analysis, HLA-associated TCR beta chains proved more clonally expanded than other, equally common chains. CMV serostatus alone was available as immune exposure information.

The study ran its PCR with 60 Vbeta and 13 Jbeta primers. Generated by immunoSEQ multiplex PCR, the TCRdb table keeps only in-frame clones and is missing some. The sample lists roughly 190,000 clones, 65% to 85% seen once, with less than 4.5% in the top ten. The germline gives CDR1 SGHRS, CDR2 YFSETQ. The CDR3 is made up of 13 amino acids. The V end lost 6 bases, the J end lost 1 base, and 7 bases lay between the germline ends. On this clone: No antigen is known for it.

This chain joins TRBV5-1 and TRBJ2-2; no clear D. Input material: PBMCs. The TCR originated in a man over 45 in good health and CMV-seronegative. The CDR3 coding sequence is TGCGCCAGCACTTCGGGGAACACCGGGGAGCTGTTTTTT. Translation: CASTSGNTGELFF.